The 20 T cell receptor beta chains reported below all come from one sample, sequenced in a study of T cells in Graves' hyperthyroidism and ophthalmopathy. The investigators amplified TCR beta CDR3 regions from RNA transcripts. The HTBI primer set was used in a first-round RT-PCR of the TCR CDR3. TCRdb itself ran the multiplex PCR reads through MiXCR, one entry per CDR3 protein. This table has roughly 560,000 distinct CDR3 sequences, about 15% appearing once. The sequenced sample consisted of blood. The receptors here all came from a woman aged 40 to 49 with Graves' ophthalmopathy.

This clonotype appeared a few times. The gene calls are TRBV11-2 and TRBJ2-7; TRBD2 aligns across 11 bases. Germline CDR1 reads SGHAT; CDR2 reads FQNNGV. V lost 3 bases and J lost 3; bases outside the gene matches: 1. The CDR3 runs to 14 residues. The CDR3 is CASSFSGGDYEQYF. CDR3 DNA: TGTGCCAGCAGCTTTAGCGGGGGGGACTACGAGCAGTACTTC.

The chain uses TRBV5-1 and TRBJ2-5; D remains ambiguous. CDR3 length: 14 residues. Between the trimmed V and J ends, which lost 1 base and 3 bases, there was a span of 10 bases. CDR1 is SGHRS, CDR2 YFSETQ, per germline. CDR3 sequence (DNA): TGCGCCAGCAGCTTGTTGACCGCAAAAGAGACCCAGTACTTC. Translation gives CASSLLTAKETQYF.

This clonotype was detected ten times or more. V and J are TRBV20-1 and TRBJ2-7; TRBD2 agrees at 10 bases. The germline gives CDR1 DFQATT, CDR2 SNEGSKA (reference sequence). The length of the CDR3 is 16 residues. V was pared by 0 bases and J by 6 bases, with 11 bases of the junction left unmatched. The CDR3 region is CSARDSGTSENLEQYF. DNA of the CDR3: TGCAGTGCTAGAGATTCTGGGACTAGCGAAAACCTCGAGCAGTACTTC.

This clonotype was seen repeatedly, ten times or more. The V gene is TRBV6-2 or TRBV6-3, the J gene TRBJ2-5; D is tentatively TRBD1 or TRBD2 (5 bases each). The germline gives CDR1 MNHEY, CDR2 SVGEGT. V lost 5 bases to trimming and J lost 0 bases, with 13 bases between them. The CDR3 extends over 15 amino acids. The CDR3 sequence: CASSRGGTYQETQYF. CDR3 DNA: TGTGCCAGCAGTAGAGGTGGGACGTACCAAGAGACCCAGTACTTC.

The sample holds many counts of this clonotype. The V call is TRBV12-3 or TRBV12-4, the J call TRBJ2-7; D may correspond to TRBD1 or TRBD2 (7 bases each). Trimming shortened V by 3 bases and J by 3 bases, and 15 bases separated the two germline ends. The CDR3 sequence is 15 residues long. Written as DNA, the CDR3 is TGTGCCAGCAGTTTCTCGACAGGGAGGGTCTACGAGCAGTACTTC. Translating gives CASSFSTGRVYEQYF.

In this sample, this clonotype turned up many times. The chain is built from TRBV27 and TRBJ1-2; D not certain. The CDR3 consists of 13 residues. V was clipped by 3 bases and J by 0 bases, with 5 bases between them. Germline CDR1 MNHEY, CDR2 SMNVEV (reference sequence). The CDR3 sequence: CASSFTANYGYTF. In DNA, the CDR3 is TGTGCCAGCAGTTTTACAGCTAACTATGGCTACACCTTC.

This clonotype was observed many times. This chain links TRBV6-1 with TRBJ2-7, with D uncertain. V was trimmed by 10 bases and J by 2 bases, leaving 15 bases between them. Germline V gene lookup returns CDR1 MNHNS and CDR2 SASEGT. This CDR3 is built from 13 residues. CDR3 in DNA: TGTGCCACCATAAGAGTCACCACCTACGAGCAGTACTTC. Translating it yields CATIRVTTYEQYF.

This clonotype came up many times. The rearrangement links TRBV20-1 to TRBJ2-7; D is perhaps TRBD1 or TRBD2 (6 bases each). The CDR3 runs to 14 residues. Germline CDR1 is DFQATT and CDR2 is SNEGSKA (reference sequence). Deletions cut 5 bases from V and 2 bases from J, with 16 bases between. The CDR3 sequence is CSAALGAGPYEQYF. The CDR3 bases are TGCAGTGCTGCGCTGGGGGCGGGGCCCTACGAGCAGTACTTC.

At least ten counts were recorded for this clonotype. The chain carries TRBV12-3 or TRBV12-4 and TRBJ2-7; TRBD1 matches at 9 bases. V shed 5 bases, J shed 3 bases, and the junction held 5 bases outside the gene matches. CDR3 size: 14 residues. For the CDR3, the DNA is TGTGCCAGCAGTCCTAGACAGGGGGACTACGAGCAGTACTTC. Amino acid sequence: CASSPRQGDYEQYF.

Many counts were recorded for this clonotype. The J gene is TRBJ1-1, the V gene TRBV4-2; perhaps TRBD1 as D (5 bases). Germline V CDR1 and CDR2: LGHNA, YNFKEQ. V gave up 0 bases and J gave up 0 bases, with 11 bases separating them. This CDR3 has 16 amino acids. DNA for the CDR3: TGTGCCAGCAGCCAAGATGCGGACATCATGAACACTGAAGCTTTCTTT. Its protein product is CASSQDADIMNTEAFF.

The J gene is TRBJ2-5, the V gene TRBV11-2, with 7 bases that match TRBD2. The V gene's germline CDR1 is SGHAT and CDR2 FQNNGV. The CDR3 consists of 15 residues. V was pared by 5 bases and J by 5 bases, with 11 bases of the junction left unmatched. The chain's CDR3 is CASSLPRTSWETQYF. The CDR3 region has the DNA TGTGCCAGCAGCCTCCCCAGGACTAGTTGGGAGACCCAGTACTTC.

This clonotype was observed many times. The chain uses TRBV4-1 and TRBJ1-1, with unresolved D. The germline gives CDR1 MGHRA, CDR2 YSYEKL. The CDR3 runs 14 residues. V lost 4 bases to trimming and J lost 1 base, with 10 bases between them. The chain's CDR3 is CASSPFRQNTEAFF. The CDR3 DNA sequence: TGCGCCAGCAGCCCATTTAGACAGAACACTGAAGCTTTCTTT.

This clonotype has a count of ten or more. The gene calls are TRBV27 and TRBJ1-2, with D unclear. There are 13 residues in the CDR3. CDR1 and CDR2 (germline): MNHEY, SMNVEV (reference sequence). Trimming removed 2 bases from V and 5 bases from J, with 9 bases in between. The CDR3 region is CASSLKGLYGYTF. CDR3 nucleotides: TGTGCCAGCAGTTTAAAAGGCCTATATGGCTACACCTTC.

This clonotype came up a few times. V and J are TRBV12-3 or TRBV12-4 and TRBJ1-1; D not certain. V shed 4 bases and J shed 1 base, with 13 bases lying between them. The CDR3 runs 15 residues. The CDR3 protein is CASSSRASANTEAFF. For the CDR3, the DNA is TGTGCCAGCAGTTCCCGGGCCTCCGCGAACACTGAAGCTTTCTTT.

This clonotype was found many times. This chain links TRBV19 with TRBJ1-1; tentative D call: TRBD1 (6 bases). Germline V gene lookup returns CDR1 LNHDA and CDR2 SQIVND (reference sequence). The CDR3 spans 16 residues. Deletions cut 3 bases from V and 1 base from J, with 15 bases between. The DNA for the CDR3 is TGTGCCAGTAGTATCGGAAGGGGGTTGGGGAACACTGAAGCTTTCTTT. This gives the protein CASSIGRGLGNTEAFF. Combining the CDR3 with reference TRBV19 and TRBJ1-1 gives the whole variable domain DGGITQSPKYLFRKEGQNVTLSCEQNLNHDAMYWYRQDPGQGLRLIYYSQIVNDFQKGDIAEGYSVSREKKESFPLTVTSAQKNPTAFYLCASSIGRGLGNTEAFFGQGTRLTVV.

The CDR3 DNA reads TGCAGTGCTAGTACCAGACCTAGTAACTATGGCTACACCTTC. Translating gives CSASTRPSNYGYTF. V and J are TRBV20-1 and TRBJ1-2; D gene ambiguous. The CDR3 runs to 14 residues. Trimming stripped 3 bases from V and 1 base from J, with 12 bases between. Per germline, CDR1 DFQATT and CDR2 SNEGSKA (reference sequence).

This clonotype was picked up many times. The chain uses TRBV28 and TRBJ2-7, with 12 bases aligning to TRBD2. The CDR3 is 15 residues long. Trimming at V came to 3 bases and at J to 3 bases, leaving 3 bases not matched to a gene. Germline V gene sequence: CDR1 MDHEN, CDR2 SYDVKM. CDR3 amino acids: CASSFTSGRSYEQYF. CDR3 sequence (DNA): TGTGCCAGCAGTTTCACTAGCGGGAGGAGCTACGAGCAGTACTTC.

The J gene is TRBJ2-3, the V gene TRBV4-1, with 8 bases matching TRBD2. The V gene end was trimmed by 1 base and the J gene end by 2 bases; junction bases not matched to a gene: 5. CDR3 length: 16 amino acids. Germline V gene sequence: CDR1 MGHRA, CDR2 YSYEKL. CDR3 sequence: CASSQVLAGPTDTQYF. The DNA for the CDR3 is TGCGCCAGCAGCCAAGTTTTAGCGGGGCCCACAGATACGCAGTATTTT.

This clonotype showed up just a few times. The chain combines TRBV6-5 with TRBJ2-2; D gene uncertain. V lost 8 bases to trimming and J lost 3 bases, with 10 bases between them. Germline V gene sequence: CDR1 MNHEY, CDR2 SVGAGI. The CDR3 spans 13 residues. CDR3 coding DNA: TGTGCCAGCGCCGTGGGGTACACCGGGGAGCTGTTTTTT. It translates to CASAVGYTGELFF.

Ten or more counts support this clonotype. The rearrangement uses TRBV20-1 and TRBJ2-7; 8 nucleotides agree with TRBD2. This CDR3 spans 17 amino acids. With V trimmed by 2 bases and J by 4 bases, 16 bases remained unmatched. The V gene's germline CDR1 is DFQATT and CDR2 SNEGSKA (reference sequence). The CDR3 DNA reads TGCAGTGCTAGACCCACTAGCGGTACCTCCGATACATACGAGCAGTACTTC. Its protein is CSARPTSGTSDTYEQYF.